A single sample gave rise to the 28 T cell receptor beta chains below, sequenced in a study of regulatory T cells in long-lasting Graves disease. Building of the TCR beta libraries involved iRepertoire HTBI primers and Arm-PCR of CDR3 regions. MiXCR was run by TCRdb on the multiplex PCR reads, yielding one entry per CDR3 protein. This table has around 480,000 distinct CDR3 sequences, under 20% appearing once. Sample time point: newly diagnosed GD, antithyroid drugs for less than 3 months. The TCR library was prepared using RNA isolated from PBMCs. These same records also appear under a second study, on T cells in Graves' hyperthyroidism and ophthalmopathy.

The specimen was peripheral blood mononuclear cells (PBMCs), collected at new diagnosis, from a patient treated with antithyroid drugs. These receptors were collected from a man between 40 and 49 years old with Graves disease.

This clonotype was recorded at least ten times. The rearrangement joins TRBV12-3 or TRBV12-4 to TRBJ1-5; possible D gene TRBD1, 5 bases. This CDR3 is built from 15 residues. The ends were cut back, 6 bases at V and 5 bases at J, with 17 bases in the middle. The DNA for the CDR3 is TGTGCCAGCAGCCCTAGCATGCAGGGAGATCAGCCCCAGCATTTT. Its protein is CASSPSMQGDQPQHF.

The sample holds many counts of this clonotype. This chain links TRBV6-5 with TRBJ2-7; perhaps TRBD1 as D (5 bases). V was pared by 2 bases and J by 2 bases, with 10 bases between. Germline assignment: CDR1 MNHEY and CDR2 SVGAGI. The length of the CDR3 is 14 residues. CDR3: CASSYMQGPYEQYF. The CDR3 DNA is TGTGCCAGCAGTTACATGCAGGGCCCCTACGAGCAGTACTTC.

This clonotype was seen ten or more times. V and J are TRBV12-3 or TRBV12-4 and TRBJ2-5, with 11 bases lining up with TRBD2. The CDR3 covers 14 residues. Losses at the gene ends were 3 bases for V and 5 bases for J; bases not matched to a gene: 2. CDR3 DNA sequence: TGTGCCAGCAGTTTGACTAGCGGGATGGAGACCCAGTACTTC. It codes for CASSLTSGMETQYF.

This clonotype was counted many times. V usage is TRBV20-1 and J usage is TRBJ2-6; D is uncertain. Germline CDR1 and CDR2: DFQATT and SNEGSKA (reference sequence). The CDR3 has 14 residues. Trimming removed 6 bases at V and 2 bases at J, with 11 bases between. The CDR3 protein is CSAIVAAGANVLTF. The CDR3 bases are TGCAGTGCAATCGTGGCAGCTGGGGCCAACGTCCTGACTTTC.

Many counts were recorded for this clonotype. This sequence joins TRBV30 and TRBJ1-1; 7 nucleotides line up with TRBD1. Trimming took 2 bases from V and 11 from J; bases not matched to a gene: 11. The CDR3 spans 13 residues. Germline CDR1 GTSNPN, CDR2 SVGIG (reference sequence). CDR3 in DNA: TGTGCCTGGAGTTCTGGACCGGGACAGATGGCTTTCTTT. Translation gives CAWSSGPGQMAFF.

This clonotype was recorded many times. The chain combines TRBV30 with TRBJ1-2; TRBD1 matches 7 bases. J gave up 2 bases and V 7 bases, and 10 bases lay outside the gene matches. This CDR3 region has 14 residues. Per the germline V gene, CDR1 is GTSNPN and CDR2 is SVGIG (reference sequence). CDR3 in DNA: TGTGCCTCAAGGGGCCAGGGGGAAAACTATGGCTACACCTTC. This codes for CASRGQGENYGYTF.

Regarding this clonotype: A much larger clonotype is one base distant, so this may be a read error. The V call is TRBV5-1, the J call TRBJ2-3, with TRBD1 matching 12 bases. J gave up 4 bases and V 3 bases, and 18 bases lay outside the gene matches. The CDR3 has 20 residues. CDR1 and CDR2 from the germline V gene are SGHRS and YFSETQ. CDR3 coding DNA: TGCGCCAGCAGCTCGCTTACCGGGACAGGGGGCATGAGGGGTGCAGATACGCAGTATTTT. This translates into CASSSLTGTGGMRGADTQYF.

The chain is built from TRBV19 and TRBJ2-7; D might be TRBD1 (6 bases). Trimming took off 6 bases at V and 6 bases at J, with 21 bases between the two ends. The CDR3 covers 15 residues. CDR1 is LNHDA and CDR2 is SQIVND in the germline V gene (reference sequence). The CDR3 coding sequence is TGTGCCAGTAGCTTCAGGGGTATATCGAAAGCCGAGCAGTACTTC. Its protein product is CASSFRGISKAEQYF.

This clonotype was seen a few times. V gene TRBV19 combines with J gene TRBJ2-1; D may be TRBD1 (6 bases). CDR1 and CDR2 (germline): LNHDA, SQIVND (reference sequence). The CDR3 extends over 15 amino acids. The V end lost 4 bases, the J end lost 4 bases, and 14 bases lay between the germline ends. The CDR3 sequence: CASSTLRGAYNEQFF. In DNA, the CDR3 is TGTGCCAGTAGTACCCTCAGGGGCGCTTACAATGAGCAGTTCTTC.

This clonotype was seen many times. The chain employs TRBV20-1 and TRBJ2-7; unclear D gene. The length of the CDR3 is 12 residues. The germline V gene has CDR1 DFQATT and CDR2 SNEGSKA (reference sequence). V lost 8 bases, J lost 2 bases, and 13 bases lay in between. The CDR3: CSPTTPPYEQYF. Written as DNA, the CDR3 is TGCAGTCCTACGACACCCCCCTACGAGCAGTACTTC.

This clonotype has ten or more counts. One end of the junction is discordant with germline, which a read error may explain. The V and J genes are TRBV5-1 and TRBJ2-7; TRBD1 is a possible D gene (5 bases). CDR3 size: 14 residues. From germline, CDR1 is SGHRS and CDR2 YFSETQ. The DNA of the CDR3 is TGTGCCAGCAGCGAAAGGTCCCGTAGGGGCGAGCAGTACTTC. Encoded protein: CASSERSRRGEQYF. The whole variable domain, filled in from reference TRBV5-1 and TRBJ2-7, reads KAGVTQTPRYLIKTRGQQVTLSCSPISGHRSVSWYQQTPGQGLQFLFEYFSETQRNKGNFPGRFSGRQFSNSRSEMNVSTLELGDSALYLCASSERSRRGEQYFGPGTRLTVT.

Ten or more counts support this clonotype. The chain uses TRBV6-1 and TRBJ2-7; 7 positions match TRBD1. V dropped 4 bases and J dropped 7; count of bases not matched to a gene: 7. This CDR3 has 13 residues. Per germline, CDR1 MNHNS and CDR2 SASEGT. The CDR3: CASSGYRQGEQYF. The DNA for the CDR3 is TGTGCCAGCAGTGGCTACCGACAGGGAGAGCAGTACTTC.

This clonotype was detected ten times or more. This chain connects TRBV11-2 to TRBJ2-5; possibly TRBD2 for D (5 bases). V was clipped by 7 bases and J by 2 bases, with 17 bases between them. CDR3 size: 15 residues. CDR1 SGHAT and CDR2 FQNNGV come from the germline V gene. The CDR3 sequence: CASTTIGNPQETQYF. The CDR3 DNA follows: TGTGCCAGCACAACGATCGGGAACCCACAAGAGACCCAGTACTTC.

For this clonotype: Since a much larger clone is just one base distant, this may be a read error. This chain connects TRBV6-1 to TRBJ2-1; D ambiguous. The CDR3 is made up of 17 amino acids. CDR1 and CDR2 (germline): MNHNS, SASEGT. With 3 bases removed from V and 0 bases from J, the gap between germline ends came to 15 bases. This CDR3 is CASSDFAGPSSYNEQFF. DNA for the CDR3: TGTGCCAGCAGTGATTTTGCCGGGCCCAGCTCCTACAATGAGCAGTTCTTC.

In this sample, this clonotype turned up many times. Here the CDR3 reads CAWAGGGNTEAFF. The CDR3 DNA reads as TGTGCCTGGGCAGGGGGCGGGAACACTGAAGCTTTCTTT. The chain has TRBV30 and TRBJ1-1, with 8 bases fitting TRBD1. Per germline, CDR1 GTSNPN and CDR2 SVGIG (reference sequence). The CDR3 consists of 13 residues. The V and J ends lost 5 bases and 1 base, in that order; junction bases with no gene match: 3.

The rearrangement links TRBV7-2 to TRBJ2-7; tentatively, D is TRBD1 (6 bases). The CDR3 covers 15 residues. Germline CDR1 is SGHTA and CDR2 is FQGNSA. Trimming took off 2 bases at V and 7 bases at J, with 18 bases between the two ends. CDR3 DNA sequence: TGTGCCAGCAGCTTATATGGGGGCCTCTCGTCTGAGCAGTACTTC. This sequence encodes CASSLYGGLSSEQYF.

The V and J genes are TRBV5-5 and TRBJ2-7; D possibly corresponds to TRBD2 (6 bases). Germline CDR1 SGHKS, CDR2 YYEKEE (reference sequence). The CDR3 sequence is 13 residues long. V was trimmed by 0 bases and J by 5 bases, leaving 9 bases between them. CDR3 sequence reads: CASSLAGEDEQYF. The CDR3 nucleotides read TGTGCCAGCAGCTTGGCCGGGGAGGACGAGCAGTACTTC.

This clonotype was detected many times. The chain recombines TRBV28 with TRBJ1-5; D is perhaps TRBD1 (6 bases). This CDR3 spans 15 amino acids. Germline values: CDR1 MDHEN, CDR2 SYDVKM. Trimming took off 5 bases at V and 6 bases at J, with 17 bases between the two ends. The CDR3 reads CASSLGTQKGQPQHF. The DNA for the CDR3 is TGTGCCAGCAGTCTCGGGACACAGAAGGGTCAGCCCCAGCATTTT.

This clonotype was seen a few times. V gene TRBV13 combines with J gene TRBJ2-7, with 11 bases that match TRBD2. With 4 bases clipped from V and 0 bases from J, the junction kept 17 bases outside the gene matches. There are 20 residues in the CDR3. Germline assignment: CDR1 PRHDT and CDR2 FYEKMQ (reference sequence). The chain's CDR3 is CASSSRGASGRSLSSYEQYF. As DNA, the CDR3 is TGTGCCAGCAGCTCTCGGGGGGCTAGCGGGAGGTCCCTAAGCTCCTACGAGCAGTACTTC.

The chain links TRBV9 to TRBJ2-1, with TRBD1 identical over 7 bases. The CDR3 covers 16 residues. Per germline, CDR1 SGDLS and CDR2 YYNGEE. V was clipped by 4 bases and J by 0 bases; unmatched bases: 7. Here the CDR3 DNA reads TGTGCCAGCAGCCCGACGACAGGGAGCTCCTACAATGAGCAGTTCTTC. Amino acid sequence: CASSPTTGSSYNEQFF.

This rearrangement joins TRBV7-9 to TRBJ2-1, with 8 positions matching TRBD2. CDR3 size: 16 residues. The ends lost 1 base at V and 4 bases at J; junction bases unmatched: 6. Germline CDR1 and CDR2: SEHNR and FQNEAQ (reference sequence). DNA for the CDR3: TGTGCCAGCAGCTTAGGGGGCGGGAGGATGTACAATGAGCAGTTCTTC. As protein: CASSLGGGRMYNEQFF. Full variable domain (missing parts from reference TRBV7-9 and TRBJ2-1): DTGVSQNPRHKITKRGQNVTFRCDPISEHNRLYWYRQTLGQGPEFLTYFQNEAQLEKSRLLSDRFSAERPKGSFSTLEIQRTEQGDSAMYLCASSLGGGRMYNEQFFGPGTRLTVL.

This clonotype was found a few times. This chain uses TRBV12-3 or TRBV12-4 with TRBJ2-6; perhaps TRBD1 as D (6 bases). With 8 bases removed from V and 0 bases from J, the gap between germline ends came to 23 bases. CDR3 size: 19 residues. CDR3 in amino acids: CASRHQGTIGSSGANVLTF. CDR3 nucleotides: TGTGCCAGCCGCCACCAGGGGACAATCGGTAGCTCTGGGGCCAACGTCCTGACTTTC.

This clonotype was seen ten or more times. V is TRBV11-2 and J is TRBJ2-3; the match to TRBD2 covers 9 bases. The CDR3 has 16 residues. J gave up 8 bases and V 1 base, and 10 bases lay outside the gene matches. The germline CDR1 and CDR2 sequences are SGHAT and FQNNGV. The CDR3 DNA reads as TGTGCCAGCAGCTTAGGCGGCGGGAGGGCCTTCGCTACGCAGTATTTT. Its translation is CASSLGGGRAFATQYF.

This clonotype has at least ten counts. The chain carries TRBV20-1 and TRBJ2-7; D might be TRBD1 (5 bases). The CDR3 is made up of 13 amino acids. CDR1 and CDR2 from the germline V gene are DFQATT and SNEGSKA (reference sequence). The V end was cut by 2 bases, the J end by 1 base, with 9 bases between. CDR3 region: CSARTGASYEQYF. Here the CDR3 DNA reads TGCAGTGCTAGAACTGGGGCGTCCTACGAGCAGTACTTC.

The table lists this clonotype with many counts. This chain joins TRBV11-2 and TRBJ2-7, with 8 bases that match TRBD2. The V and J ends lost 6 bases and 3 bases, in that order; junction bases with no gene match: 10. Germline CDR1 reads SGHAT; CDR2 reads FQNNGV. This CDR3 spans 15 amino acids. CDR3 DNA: TGTGCCAGCAGTCGTCGCGGGACTAGGGACTACGAGCAGTACTTC. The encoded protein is CASSRRGTRDYEQYF.

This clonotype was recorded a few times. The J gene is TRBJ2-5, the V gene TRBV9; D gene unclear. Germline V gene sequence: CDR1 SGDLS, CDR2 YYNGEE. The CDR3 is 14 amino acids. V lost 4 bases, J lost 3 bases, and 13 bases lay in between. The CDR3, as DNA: TGTGCCAGCAGCTCGTCGGGTTTAGAAGAGACCCAGTACTTC. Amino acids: CASSSSGLEETQYF. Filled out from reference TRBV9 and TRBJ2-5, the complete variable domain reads DSGVTQTPKHLITATGQRVTLRCSPRSGDLSVYWYQQSLDQGLQFLIQYYNGEERAKGNILERFSAQQFPDLHSELNLSSLELGDSALYFCASSSSGLEETQYFGPGTRLLVL.

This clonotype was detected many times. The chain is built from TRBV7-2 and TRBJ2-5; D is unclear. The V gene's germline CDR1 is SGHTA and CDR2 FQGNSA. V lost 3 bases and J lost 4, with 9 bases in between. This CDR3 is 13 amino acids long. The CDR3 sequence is CASSFNMAETQYF. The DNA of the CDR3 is TGTGCCAGCAGCTTTAACATGGCAGAGACCCAGTACTTC.

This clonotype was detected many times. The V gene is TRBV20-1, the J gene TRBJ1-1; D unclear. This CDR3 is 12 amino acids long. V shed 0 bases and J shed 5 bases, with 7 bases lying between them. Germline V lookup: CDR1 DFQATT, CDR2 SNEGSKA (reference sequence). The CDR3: CSARDSFTEAFF. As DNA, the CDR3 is TGCAGTGCTAGAGATAGCTTTACTGAAGCTTTCTTT.